These T cell receptor beta chains were read from a single sample in a study of molecular identifiers for immune sequencing clone quantification. TCRdb re-derived calls from the PCR reads in MiXCR, one entry per CDR3 protein. Among tens of thousands of distinct CDR3 sequences listed, roughly a quarter were seen once. Material: naive CD8+ T cells from blood, with Jurkat cell RNA spiked in. Receptor source: a human donor in good health. Some libraries in this study had Jurkat cell RNA spiked in. The CDR3 runs from the conserved cysteine through the conserved F or W. The D gene is left open where the match is weak. A row's size may be missing; if present it is once, few, many or a size class.

D	V	J	size	DNA	CDR3
-	TRBV12-3/TRBV12-4	TRBJ1-1	many	TGTGCCAGCAATACCGGCCTGGCAGTGAACACTGAAGCTTTCTTT	CASNTGLAVNTEAFF
-	TRBV3-2	TRBJ2-3	many	TGTGCCAGCAGCGGTTGGACTAGCGGTTCCACAGATACGCAGTATTTT	CASSGWTSGSTDTQYF
-	TRBV4-3	TRBJ2-1	-	TGCGCCAGCAGCCAAGATAAGTTTGGGGCAGGGAAAGGCGAGCAGTTCTTC	CASSQDKFGAGKGEQFF
TRBD2	TRBV20-1	TRBJ2-1	many	TGCAGTGCTAGAGATTCGGCGGGAGGCCGCTACAATGAGCAGTTCTTC	CSARDSAGGRYNEQFF
-	TRBV28	TRBJ2-3	many	TGTGCCAGCAGTTTCTCCATAAGCACAGATACGCAGTATTTT	CASSFSISTDTQYF
TRBD1	TRBV6-5	TRBJ1-4	many	TGTGCCAGCAGTTTCCGGACAGGGGAACCGGTTGGAGAAAAACTGTTTTTT	CASSFRTGEPVGEKLFF
-	TRBV24-1	TRBJ2-1	many	TGTGCCACCAGTGCGGAGAGCTCCTACAATGAGCAGTTCTTC	CATSAESSYNEQFF
-	TRBV6-6	TRBJ2-1	many	TGTGCCAGCAGTTACTCGGGCGACTCCTACAATGAGCAGTTCTTC	CASSYSGDSYNEQFF
TRBD1	TRBV19	TRBJ1-1	many	TGTGCCAGTAGTTTGCAGGGGGGACGCACTGAAGCTTTCTTT	CASSLQGGRTEAFF
-	TRBV19	TRBJ2-7	many	TGTGCCAGTAAATCGGCGGTGGGGCTGTACGAGCAGTACTTC	CASKSAVGLYEQYF
-	TRBV6-5	TRBJ1-5	many	TGTGCCAGCAGACTACAGGGTGATCAGCCCCAGCATTTT	CASRLQGDQPQHF
TRBD1	TRBV19	TRBJ2-7	few	TGTGCCAGTAGTCATAGGGACCTGGTACAGGGGACCTACGAGCAGTACTTC	CASSHRDLVQGTYEQYF
-	TRBV27	TRBJ2-2	-	TGTGCCAGCGGATACACCGGGGAGCTGTTTTTT	CASGYTGELFF
TRBD1	TRBV6-2/TRBV6-3	TRBJ2-4	many	TGTGCCAGCAGTTCACAGGGGGTAGCCCTTTCCAAAAACATTCAGTACTTC	CASSSQGVALSKNIQYF
-	TRBV14	TRBJ2-1	few	TGTGCCAGCAGCCAAGACGGGGGCGGGTACAGCTCCTACAATGAGCAGTTCTTC	CASSQDGGGYSSYNEQFF
TRBD2	TRBV7-8	TRBJ2-3	-	TGTGCCAGCAGCCACAAGACTAGCGGGAGGGAGGATACGCAGTATTTT	CASSHKTSGREDTQYF
TRBD1	TRBV7-2	TRBJ2-4	many	TGTGCCAGCAGCTCGGACAGGACGTGGGCCAAAAACATTCAGTACTTC	CASSSDRTWAKNIQYF
-	TRBV2	TRBJ1-1	many	TGTGCCAGCAGTGAAATGGATTTCTCTGAAGCTTTCTTT	CASSEMDFSEAFF
TRBD1	TRBV5-1	TRBJ2-2	many	TGCGCCAGCAGCTTGTTACAGGGGGACCGTACCGGGGAGCTGTTTTTT	CASSLLQGDRTGELFF
-	TRBV29-1	TRBJ2-2	many	TGCAGCGTTTGGCTAAATACCGGGGAGCTGTTTTTT	CSVWLNTGELFF
-	TRBV4-1	TRBJ1-1	many	TGCGCCAGCAGCCAAAGGCAGGTAGGGGCAATCACTGAAGCTTTCTTT	CASSQRQVGAITEAFF
-	TRBV2	TRBJ1-6	once	TGTGCCAACACAGGCGCCAGGGGCGGATATAATTCACCCCTCCACTTT	CANTGARGGYNSPLHF
-	TRBV6-6	TRBJ1-1	many	TGTGCCAGCAGCCCATATATGAGTACTGAAGCTTTCTTT	CASSPYMSTEAFF
-	TRBV4-3	TRBJ2-3	-	TGCGCCAGCAGCCAAGATTCGGCAGGAATACCCACAGGTACGCAGTATTTT	CASSQDSAGIPTGTQYF
-	TRBV13	TRBJ2-3	few	TGTGCCAGCAGCTTACTTGGGCTGAGCACAGATACGCAGTATTTT	CASSLLGLSTDTQYF
-	TRBV30	TRBJ2-3	many	TGTGCCTGGAGTGTACCGGAAGGATCCTGGGATACGCAGTATTTT	CAWSVPEGSWDTQYF
-	TRBV12-3/TRBV12-4	TRBJ2-5	many	TGTGCCAGCAGTTTTCCCCCGCCGGGAGCGCAGACCCAGTACTTC	CASSFPPPGAQTQYF
-	TRBV28	TRBJ2-7	many	TGTGCCAGCATCTCGGGGTCGAACTTCTACGAGCAGTACTTC	CASISGSNFYEQYF
-	TRBV28	TRBJ1-4	few	TGTGCCAGCAGTTTACCTCGGGGGGTTGGCGGTACTAGTGAAAAACTGTTTTTT	CASSLPRGVGGTSEKLFF
-	TRBV14	TRBJ1-1	many	TGTGCCAGCAGCCCCTCCGGGGGGATGAACACTGAAGCTTTCTTT	CASSPSGGMNTEAFF
-	TRBV11-2	TRBJ2-7	-	TGTGCCAGCAGCTTAGATTTCCAGGCCGCAACCTACGAGCAGTACTTC	CASSLDFQAATYEQYF
-	TRBV6-2/TRBV6-3	TRBJ2-1	few	TGTGCCAGCAGTTATTCGGGTGCGAGATTTGAGCAGTTCTTC	CASSYSGARFEQFF
-	TRBV6-2/TRBV6-3	TRBJ1-1	few	TGTGCCAGCAGAATACAGGGTGCGCCTGAAGCTTTCTTT	CASRIQGAPEAFF
-	TRBV7-2	TRBJ2-7	many	TGTGCCAGCAGCCCCCGGACTCCCTCCTACTCCTACGAGCAGTACTTC	CASSPRTPSYSYEQYF
-	TRBV27	TRBJ2-5	-	TGTGCCAGCAGTTACGAAGGGGGAGTTGGAGAGACCCGGTACTTC	CASSYEGGVGETRYF
TRBD1	TRBV19	TRBJ2-7	-	TGTGCCAGTAGCCTGGGACAGGGAGTCTCCTACGAGCAGTACTTC	CASSLGQGVSYEQYF